This T cell receptor beta chain is drawn from a study of vaccination and CD4 T cells after COVID-19. In the study overall: Cells were stimulated with overlapping spike peptide pools from SARS-CoV-2, HCoV-NL63, HCoV-OC43 and HCoV-229E.

The CDR3 sequence is 14 residues long. Germline V gives CDR1 MDHEN, CDR2 SYDVKM. V gave up 7 bases and J gave up 6 bases, with 19 bases separating them. The sample's treatment: roughly ten-day PBMC culture with coronavirus spike peptide pools or control peptides (ViraFEST assay). ViraFEST relied on peptide pools to expand antigen-specific T cells; the TCRs were sequenced afterward. Study-level findings and limits: Detection of a median about 90% of reactive clones in convalescent patients was confined to the period after vaccination. Nearly all convalescent vaccine-specific clones, 304 of 307, recognized only SARS-CoV-2 spike.

Sequence data for DNA of cultured CD4+ T cells were generated by the Oncomine TCR Beta short-read assay. TCRdb reprocessed the PCR reads via MiXCR and lists one record per CDR3 protein. The sample gives more than 20,000 distinct CDR3 sequences, roughly 39% of which show up once; approximately 7.6% is in the top ten. Details on this clonotype: Its antigen remains unknown.

Specimen: CD4+ T cells from blood, cultured in vitro. The clonotype was recovered from a human donor who had recovered from COVID-19. The V call is TRBV28, the J call TRBJ2-7; either TRBD1 or TRBD2 may fit D (5 bases each). The CDR3 protein is CASTPPGTAGEQYF. CDR3 nucleotides: TGTGCCAGCACCCCCCCGGGGACGGCGGGCGAGCAGTACTTC.